A selection of T cell receptor beta chains follows, all from one sample in a study of blood T cell repertoires in COVID-19. Clones were sequenced by immunoSEQ multiplex PCR, and TCRdb holds only the in-frame ones, with some missing. Of hundreds of thousands of clones in the sample, about 92% were seen once. Specimen: PBMCs or T cells enriched from blood (not recorded which). All receptors come from a man aged 60-69 years who had recovered from COVID-19. Both conserved end residues are part of each CDR3. The D gene is left open where the match is weak. Some rows have no size entry. The others give once, few or many, or a class for an expanded clone.

>TRBV27|TRBD2|TRBJ2-3|.
CASSPQTSGKGTQYF
TGTGCCAGCAGTCCCCAGACTAGCGGGAAAGGTACGCAGTATTTT
>TRBV9|TRBD1|TRBJ1-6|.
CASSVDAGGNSPLHF
TGTGCCAGCAGCGTAGATGCAGGGGGCAACTCACCCCTCCACTTT
>TRBV6-5|TRBD1|TRBJ2-1|once
CASMKDRVGLDEQFF
TGTGCCAGCATGAAGGACAGGGTAGGACTCGATGAGCAGTTCTTC
>TRBV19|.|TRBJ1-2|.
CASSIVQGYGYTF
TGTGCCAGTAGTATAGTGCAGGGGTATGGCTACACCTTC
>TRBV9|TRBD2|TRBJ2-1|.
CASSVSAGVYNEQFF
TGTGCCAGCAGCGTTTCAGCGGGGGTTTACAATGAGCAGTTCTTC
>TRBV11-2|.|TRBJ2-3|.
CASSLFSDTQYF
TGTGCCAGCAGCTTATTCTCCGATACGCAGTATTTT
>TRBV11-3|TRBD2|TRBJ2-1|.
CASSSWTSGTYNEQFF
TGTGCCAGCAGCTCTTGGACTAGCGGGACCTACAATGAGCAGTTCTTC
>TRBV15|.|TRBJ2-1|.
CATSRDNNEQFF
TGTGCCACCAGCAGAGATAACAATGAGCAGTTCTTC
>TRBV9|.|TRBJ2-5|.
CASSVGGGGETQYF
TGTGCCAGCAGCGTAGGTGGGGGAGGAGAGACCCAGTACTTC
>TRBV30|.|TRBJ1-3|.
CAWSGGWNTIYF
TGTGCCTGGAGTGGCGGGTGGAACACCATATATTTT
>TRBV7-9|.|TRBJ1-3|.
CASSKDAGRTIYF
TGTGCCAGCAGCAAGGACGCAGGGCGGACCATATATTTT
>TRBV4-2|TRBD1|TRBJ2-7|once
CASSRDRGRDEQYF
TGTGCCAGCAGCCGGGACAGGGGGCGCGACGAGCAGTACTTC
>TRBV6-5|TRBD1|TRBJ1-2|.
CASSGQGAVVGGYTF
TGTGCCAGCAGCGGACAGGGGGCGGTGGTAGGTGGCTACACCTTC
>TRBV12-5|.|TRBJ1-1|once
CASGLFPPETEAFF
TGTGCTAGTGGTTTGTTTCCCCCGGAGACTGAAGCTTTCTTT
>TRBV11-2|.|TRBJ2-3|once
CASSPSTDTQYF
TGTGCCAGCAGCCCCTCCACAGATACGCAGTATTTT
>TRBV5-1|TRBD2|TRBJ2-3|.
CASSSKGGVHTDTQYF
TGCGCCAGCAGCTCCAAGGGAGGGGTCCACACAGATACGCAGTATTTT
>TRBV5-6|.|TRBJ2-1|.
CASSSGVLSSYNEQFF
TGTGCCAGCAGCTCCGGAGTCCTGAGCTCCTACAATGAGCAGTTCTTC
>TRBV19|TRBD2|TRBJ2-3|.
CASSTRLAGGTDTQYF
TGTGCCAGTAGTACCCGACTAGCGGGAGGCACAGATACGCAGTATTTT
>TRBV18|.|TRBJ1-2|.
CASSPPHYSRGYTF
TGTGCCAGCTCACCACCTCACTATTCCCGTGGCTACACCTTC
>TRBV3-1/TRBV3-2|TRBD2|TRBJ2-3|.
CASSVVRGSTGTDTQYF
TGTGCCAGCAGCGTGGTCCGCGGGAGTACGGGCACAGATACGCAGTATTTT
>TRBV5-4|TRBD1|TRBJ1-4|.
CASSLQGGGEKLFF
TGTGCCAGCAGCTTACAGGGGGGAGGTGAAAAACTGTTTTTT
>TRBV4-1|TRBD2|TRBJ2-1|.
CASSQGPTSGGVTNEQFF
TGCGCCAGCAGCCAAGGGCCCACTAGCGGGGGGGTTACGAATGAGCAGTTCTTC
>TRBV6-5|TRBD2|TRBJ2-3|.
CASSYLAGSTDTQYF
TGTGCCAGCAGTTATCTAGCGGGTAGCACAGATACGCAGTATTTT